This is a list of T cell receptor beta chains from one sample in a study of identical twins. TCRdb used MiXCR to reprocess the 5' RACE reads, holding one entry per CDR3 protein. In the table there are around 250,000 distinct CDR3 sequences, about 13% of which are singletons. These same records also appear under a second study, on yellow fever vaccine responses in identical twins.

Sequenced sample: memory (CD45RO+) T cells sorted from blood. These receptors were taken from a woman aged 18-30 years in good health. Both conserved end residues are part of each CDR3. D genes are given only for firm matches. Some rows have no size entry. The others give once, few or many, or a class for an expanded clone.

j_gene | d_gene | v_gene | abundance | CDR3aa | CDR3nt
TRBJ2-5 | TRBD1 | TRBV18 | NA | CASSRTTGSQETQYF | TGTGCCAGCTCACGAACGACAGGGAGCCAAGAGACCCAGTACTTC
TRBJ1-6 | NA | TRBV5-1 | many | CASSIQGFDSPLHF | TGCGCCAGCAGTATCCAGGGATTCGATTCACCCCTCCACTTT
TRBJ2-2 | NA | TRBV20-1 | few | CSARRTDTGELFF | TGCAGTGCTAGACGGACTGACACCGGGGAGCTGTTTTTT
TRBJ2-3 | NA | TRBV29-1 | few | CSVEDFTDTQYF | TGCAGCGTTGAAGATTTTACAGATACGCAGTATTTT
TRBJ2-7 | TRBD2 | TRBV9 | NA | CASSLLGTSGAEQYF | TGTGCCAGCAGCCTGCTTGGGACTAGCGGAGCGGAGCAGTACTTC
TRBJ2-6 | NA | TRBV12-3/TRBV12-4 | many | CASSPDMSGANVLTF | TGTGCCAGCAGTCCCGACATGTCTGGGGCCAACGTCCTGACTTTC
TRBJ2-7 | TRBD2 | TRBV29-1 | many | CSVSGTSGNLGKPVQYF | TGCAGCGTATCGGGGACTAGCGGGAATTTAGGAAAGCCTGTGCAGTACTTC
TRBJ2-1 | NA | TRBV29-1 | NA | CSYNVYELNSYNEQFF | TGCAGCTATAACGTTTACGAACTTAACTCCTACAATGAGCAGTTCTTC
TRBJ2-1 | NA | TRBV20-1 | NA | CSARDPWIEQFF | TGCAGTGCTAGAGACCCGTGGATCGAGCAGTTCTTC
TRBJ1-1 | TRBD1 | TRBV6-1 | NA | CASSDGGQGALFF | TGTGCCAGCAGTGATGGTGGACAGGGCGCGCTGTTCTTT
TRBJ2-2 | NA | TRBV11-2 | many | CASSSGGLPTGGELFF | TGTGCCAGCAGCTCAGGGGGACTCCCCACGGGGGGGGAGCTGTTTTTT
TRBJ2-2 | TRBD1 | TRBV3-1 | NA | CASSRTTGGIGTGELFF | TGTGCCAGCAGCCGCACGACAGGGGGCATCGGCACCGGGGAGCTGTTTTTT
TRBJ1-6 | TRBD1 | TRBV6-1 | few | CASRPSTGNSPLHF | TGTGCCAGCAGACCATCGACAGGGAATTCACCCCTCCACTTT
TRBJ2-2 | NA | TRBV7-2 | NA | CASSLPHRVGGKGTGELFF | TGTGCCAGCAGCTTACCGCACAGGGTTGGCGGGAAAGGGACCGGGGAGCTGTTTTTT
TRBJ2-5 | NA | TRBV25-1 | NA | CASSEYNGNYQETQYF | TGTGCCAGCAGTGAATATAACGGGAACTACCAAGAGACCCAGTACTTC
TRBJ1-1 | NA | TRBV20-1 | few | CSAPLGSMNTEAFF | TGCAGTGCTCCGTTGGGGTCCATGAACACTGAAGCTTTCTTT
TRBJ2-1 | TRBD2 | TRBV11-3 | few | CASSESGTINEQFF | TGTGCCAGCAGCGAATCCGGGACTATCAATGAGCAGTTCTTC
TRBJ2-3 | NA | TRBV7-2 | many | CASSLQASHPDTQYF | TGTGCCAGCAGCTTACAAGCCTCCCACCCAGATACGCAGTATTTT
TRBJ2-3 | NA | TRBV5-1 | few | CASSITASTDTQYF | TGCGCCAGCAGCATCACCGCTAGCACAGATACGCAGTATTTT
TRBJ2-2 | NA | TRBV6-1 | NA | CASSRLGTGELFF | TGTGCCAGCAGCAGGCTGGGGACCGGGGAGCTGTTTTTT
TRBJ2-3 | TRBD1 | TRBV7-9 | NA | CASSLQGPRTDTQYF | TGTGCCAGCAGCCTACAGGGGCCGCGCACAGATACGCAGTATTTT
TRBJ2-3 | NA | TRBV9 | few | CASSVARGSSTDTQYF | TGTGCCAGCAGCGTAGCGCGGGGTTCTAGCACAGATACGCAGTATTTT
TRBJ2-7 | NA | TRBV5-6 | NA | CASSSTGISSYEQYF | TGTGCCAGCAGCTCAACAGGGATCAGCTCCTACGAGCAGTACTTC
TRBJ2-1 | TRBD2 | TRBV20-1 | NA | CSAERGTSGSNEQFF | TGCAGTGCCGAACGAGGGACTAGCGGGAGTAATGAGCAGTTCTTC
TRBJ2-1 | NA | TRBV29-1 | NA | CSVTGATNEQFF | TGCAGCGTCACAGGTGCCACCAATGAGCAGTTCTTC
TRBJ2-1 | TRBD2 | TRBV7-9 | few | CASSLVMAAGGPSEQFF | TGTGCCAGCAGCTTAGTTATGGCAGCGGGAGGGCCAAGTGAGCAGTTCTTC
TRBJ1-1 | TRBD1 | TRBV6-5 | many | CASSYGQAGTEAFF | TGTGCCAGCAGCTACGGACAGGCGGGCACTGAAGCTTTCTTT
TRBJ2-7 | TRBD1 | TRBV7-9 | few | CASSLARQGRLGDEQYF | TGTGCCAGCAGCTTAGCCAGACAGGGACGCCTTGGAGATGAGCAGTACTTC
TRBJ2-1 | NA | TRBV5-1 | few | CASRKGGGERYNEQFF | TGCGCCAGCAGGAAAGGAGGTGGGGAGCGCTACAATGAGCAGTTCTTC
TRBJ2-2 | NA | TRBV7-7 | many | CASSSATTGELFF | TGTGCTAGCAGCTCCGCCACGACCGGGGAGCTGTTTTTT
TRBJ1-5 | NA | TRBV20-1 | few | CSAQPDTNQPQHF | TGCAGTGCTCAACCAGACACTAATCAGCCCCAGCATTTT
TRBJ2-5 | TRBD2 | TRBV5-1 | few | CASSPLAGAGSQYF | TGCGCCAGCAGCCCCTTAGCGGGAGCGGGATCCCAGTACTTC
TRBJ2-7 | TRBD1 | TRBV6-1 | few | CASKDLGTGISEQYF | TGTGCCAGCAAAGACCTGGGGACAGGGATTTCCGAGCAGTACTTC
TRBJ2-3 | TRBD2 | TRBV28 | NA | CASSLWGGGGTSGQGTDTQYF | TGTGCCAGCAGTTTATGGGGTGGGGGAGGGACTAGCGGTCAGGGGACAGATACGCAGTATTTT
TRBJ1-2 | TRBD1 | TRBV12-3/TRBV12-4 | NA | CASSPGGQGGGYTF | TGTGCCAGCAGTCCCGGGGGACAGGGCGGAGGCTACACCTTC
TRBJ2-5 | NA | TRBV28 | few | CASSYSSPGQQETQYF | TGTGCCAGCAGTTACAGCAGCCCTGGACAGCAAGAGACCCAGTACTTC
TRBJ2-1 | NA | TRBV15 | NA | CATSRDSALDEQFF | TGTGCCACCAGCAGAGATAGTGCGCTCGATGAGCAGTTCTTC
TRBJ1-2 | NA | TRBV5-5 | many | CASSWDTRKGYGYTF | TGTGCCAGCAGTTGGGACACCAGAAAAGGCTATGGCTACACCTTC
TRBJ2-5 | TRBD2 | TRBV6-2/TRBV6-3 | NA | CASSVVAGGGETQYF | TGTGCCAGCAGCGTGGTAGCGGGAGGTGGAGAGACCCAGTACTTC
TRBJ1-6 | TRBD1 | TRBV12-3/TRBV12-4 | NA | CASSLGTGGVSPLHF | TGTGCCAGCAGTTTAGGCACAGGGGGCGTATCACCCCTCCACTTT
TRBJ1-2 | NA | TRBV7-2 | NA | CASSLGLGGLEGYTF | TGTGCCAGCAGCTTAGGTTTGGGAGGCCTGGAAGGCTACACCTTC
TRBJ2-7 | TRBD2 | TRBV30 | many | CAWSEKREAGEQYF | TGTGCCTGGAGTGAGAAGCGGGAGGCTGGCGAGCAGTACTTC
TRBJ2-1 | NA | TRBV19 | few | CASSRGNPGSYNEQFF | TGTGCCAGTAGTAGGGGAAACCCTGGCTCCTACAATGAGCAGTTCTTC
TRBJ2-5 | NA | TRBV6-1 | NA | CASVDSARQETQYF | TGTGCCAGCGTAGACAGTGCCCGCCAAGAGACCCAGTACTTC
TRBJ1-2 | TRBD1 | TRBV12-3/TRBV12-4 | few | CASRAGTAANYGYTF | TGTGCCAGCAGGGCCGGGACAGCCGCTAACTATGGCTACACCTTC